This entry lists 8 T cell receptor beta chains sequenced from one sample in a study of T cell responses to AZD1222 COVID-19 vaccine. The method was immunoSEQ multiplex PCR; TCRdb's version includes in-frame clones alone and lacks a portion of them. The sample contains 100,000 to 150,000 clones, roughly 88% of which appear only once. The specimen was peripheral blood, collected on day 0 of AZD1222 vaccination. The source of these receptors is an adult in good health.

The V call is TRBV7-9, the J call TRBJ2-7, with 7 bases fitting TRBD2. Per the germline V gene, CDR1 is SEHNR and CDR2 is FQNEAQ (reference sequence). V shed 4 bases and J 7 bases; nucleotides not matched to a gene: 10. CDR3 length: 14 amino acids. The CDR3 sequence is CASSSGNGGREQYF. In DNA form, the CDR3 reads TGTGCCAGCAGCTCAGGGAACGGGGGGAGGGAGCAGTACTTC.

V usage is TRBV7-6 and J usage is TRBJ2-7, with 12 bases identical to TRBD1. Germline V gives CDR1 SGHVS, CDR2 FNYEAQ. The V gene end was trimmed by 4 bases and the J gene end by 6 bases; junction bases not matched to a gene: 10. This CDR3 has 16 residues. CDR3 loop: CASSSLGDRGRGEQYF. CDR3 DNA sequence: TGTGCCAGCAGCTCCCTTGGGGACAGGGGGCGAGGCGAGCAGTACTTC.

V gene TRBV30 combines with J gene TRBJ1-5, with a weak D call TRBD1 (6 bases). Germline V gives CDR1 GTSNPN, CDR2 SVGIG (reference sequence). The CDR3 consists of 12 residues. V gave up 5 bases and J gave up 3 bases, with 8 bases separating them. CDR3 sequence (DNA): TGTGCCTGGGGACAGAACAATCAGCCCCAGCATTTT. Translation: CAWGQNNQPQHF.

The V call is TRBV19, the J call TRBJ2-1; TRBD2 aligns across 8 bases. This CDR3 has 15 residues. V gave up 8 bases and J gave up 0 bases; unmatched junction bases: 6. Looked up from germline, CDR1 is LNHDA and CDR2 is SQIVND (reference sequence). The CDR3, as DNA: TGTGCCAGTTTCCCCGGGACTAGCTCCTACAATGAGCAGTTCTTC. It specifies CASFPGTSSYNEQFF.

The V and J genes are TRBV7-2 and TRBJ1-6; D not resolved. Germline V gene sequence: CDR1 SGHTA, CDR2 FQGNSA. V was trimmed by 5 bases and J by 15 bases, leaving 14 bases between them. The CDR3 is made up of 12 amino acids. The CDR3 loop is CASSPYKGFLHF. CDR3 nucleotide sequence: TGTGCCAGCAGCCCCTACAAGGGTTTCCTCCACTTT.

This rearrangement joins TRBV6-5 to TRBJ2-2; maybe TRBD1 (5 bases). This CDR3 has 14 amino acids. Deletions cut 6 bases from V and 6 bases from J, with 14 bases between. Germline-derived CDR1 and CDR2 are MNHEY and SVGAGI. The DNA of the CDR3 is TGTGCCAGCAGGGGGCACAATCGCGCCGGGGAGCTGTTTTTT. It yields the protein CASRGHNRAGELFF.

This chain connects TRBV27 to TRBJ1-6, with 10 nucleotides matching TRBD1. Trimming took 3 bases from V and 11 from J; bases not matched to a gene: 7. The CDR3 totals 15 residues. CDR1 MNHEY and CDR2 SMNVEV come from the germline V gene (reference sequence). The CDR3, as DNA: TGTGCCAGCAGTTTCCTGGGACAGGGGAATCCACCCCTCCACTTT. Translating gives CASSFLGQGNPPLHF.

V usage is TRBV6-5 and J usage is TRBJ2-5; unclear D gene. The CDR3 has 14 amino acids. Trimming took 3 bases from V and 4 from J, leaving 12 bases between them. The germline V gene has CDR1 MNHEY and CDR2 SVGAGI. CDR3 region: CASSYRGPGETQYF. The CDR3 bases are TGTGCCAGCAGTTATCGCGGCCCTGGAGAGACCCAGTACTTC.